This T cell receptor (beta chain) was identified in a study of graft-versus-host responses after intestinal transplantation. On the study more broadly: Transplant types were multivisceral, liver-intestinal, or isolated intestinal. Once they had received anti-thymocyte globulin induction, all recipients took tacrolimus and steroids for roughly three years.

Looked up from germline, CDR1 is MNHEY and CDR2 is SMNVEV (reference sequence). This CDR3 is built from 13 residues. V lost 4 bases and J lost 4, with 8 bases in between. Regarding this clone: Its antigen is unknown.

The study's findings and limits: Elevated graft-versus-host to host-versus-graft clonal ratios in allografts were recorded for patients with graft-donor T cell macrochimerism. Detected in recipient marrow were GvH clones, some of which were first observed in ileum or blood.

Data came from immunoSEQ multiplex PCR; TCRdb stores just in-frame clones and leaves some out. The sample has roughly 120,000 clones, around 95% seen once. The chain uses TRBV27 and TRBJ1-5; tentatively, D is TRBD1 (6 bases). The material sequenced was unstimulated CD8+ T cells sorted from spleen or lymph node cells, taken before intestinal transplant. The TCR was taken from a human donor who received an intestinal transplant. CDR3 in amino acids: CASSYQGNQPQHF. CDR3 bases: TGTGCCAGCAGTTACCAGGGGAATCAGCCCCAGCATTTT.